This TCR beta chain is from a study of shared clonotypes between healthy human individuals. The study, taken as a whole, reports: Naive CD4 clonotypes overlapped across a handful of donors at 4.5% to 5.5%.

This clone was detected only once. The antigen is not known. Germline CDR1 and CDR2: MNHEY and SVGAGI. V shed 0 bases and J shed 0 bases, with 11 bases lying between them. This CDR3 is 16 amino acids long. A deep-level run was used for the assay. Some clones are missing from TCRdb's copy, which holds only in-frame ones; the method was immunoSEQ multiplex PCR. The sample consists of hundreds of thousands of clones, under 80% of them appearing once. Nashville, Tennessee was home to all donors, each a Caucasian adult. The receptor's source is a woman aged 25-40 years in good health. The sample consisted of memory CD4+ T cells sorted from blood. Documented subset: CD45RA-negative fraction. The gene calls are TRBV6-5 and TRBJ1-1; D is uncertain. In DNA form, the CDR3 reads TGTGCCAGCAGTTACTCGGGGTTCTGGGTGAACACTGAAGCTTTCTTT. Residues: CASSYSGFWVNTEAFF.